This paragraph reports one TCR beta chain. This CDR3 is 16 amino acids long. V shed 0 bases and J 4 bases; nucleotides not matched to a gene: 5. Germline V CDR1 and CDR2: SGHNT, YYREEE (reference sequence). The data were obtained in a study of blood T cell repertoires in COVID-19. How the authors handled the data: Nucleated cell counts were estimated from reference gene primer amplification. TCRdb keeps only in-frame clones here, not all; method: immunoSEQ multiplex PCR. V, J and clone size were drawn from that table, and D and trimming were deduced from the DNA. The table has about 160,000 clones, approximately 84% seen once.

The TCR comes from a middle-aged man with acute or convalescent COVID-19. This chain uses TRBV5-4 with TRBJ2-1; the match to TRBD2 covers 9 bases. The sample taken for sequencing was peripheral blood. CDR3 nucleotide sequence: TGTGCCAGCAGCTTGGCCACGGGACTAGCTTACAATGAGCAGTTCTTC. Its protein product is CASSLATGLAYNEQFF. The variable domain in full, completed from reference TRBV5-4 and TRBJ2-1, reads ETGVTQSPTHLIKTRGQQVTLRCSSQSGHNTVSWYQQALGQGPQFIFQYYREEENGRGNFPPRFSGLQFPNYSSELNVNALELDDSALYLCASSLATGLAYNEQFFGPGTRLTVL.